This T cell receptor (beta chain) was identified during a study of blood T cell repertoires in COVID-19. Overall study context: The United States, Italy and Spain provided the acute and convalescent COVID-19 samples. Sample material is recorded as cDNA or gDNA derived from T cells, B-cell-depleted T cells, or PBMCs.

Original handling: Counts of nucleated cells, estimated from reference gene primer amplification, were obtained. Sequencing used immunoSEQ multiplex PCR; TCRdb keeps in-frame clones, though not all of them. V, J and clone size are those of that table, while D and trimming were read from the DNA. Of some 370,000 clones in the sample, roughly 90% were seen once. CDR1 is SGHVS, CDR2 FNYEAQ, per germline. The J segment lost 7 bases and the V segment lost 5 bases, leaving 5 bases of the junction unmatched. The CDR3 covers 15 residues. The chain carries TRBV7-6 and TRBJ2-1; 13 bases line up with TRBD2. This TCR came from a man aged 40-49 years with acute or convalescent COVID-19. Material for sequencing was peripheral blood. CDR3 residues: CASSEGLAGVNEQFF. CDR3 sequence (DNA): TGTGCCAGCAGCGAAGGACTAGCGGGGGTAAATGAGCAGTTCTTC.